These T cell receptor beta chains were read from a single sample in a study of T-cell reconstitution after alpha-beta-depleted transplantation in children. A single record per CDR3 protein comes from TCRdb applying MiXCR to the PCR reads. The sample lists almost 500,000 distinct CDR3 sequences, roughly an eighth seen once, with over 5.5% in the top ten. Sequenced here: PBMCs from the stem cell graft donor, sampled from the stem cell graft. These receptors all come from a human donor who donated a stem cell graft to a child with combined immunodeficiency. CDR3s include the opening cysteine and the closing phenylalanine or tryptophan. The D gene is left open where the match is weak. Expanded clones are given a class, and other clones once, few, many or no size at all.

clone size,V gene,D gene,J gene,CDR3 DNA,CDR3 protein
NA,TRBV12-3/TRBV12-4,NA,TRBJ2-1,TGTGCCAGCAGTTTAAGTCTGAGTCCGTTCTTC,CASSLSLSPFF
NA,TRBV5-5,NA,TRBJ2-1,TGTGCCAGCAGCTTAACCGGGAGCCCGAGGGATGAGCAGTTCTTC,CASSLTGSPRDEQFF
NA,TRBV10-3,TRBD1,TRBJ2-7,TGTGCCATCAGTGATTCCGACAGGGGGGGGACCTACGAGCAGTACTTC,CAISDSDRGGTYEQYF
NA,TRBV5-5,TRBD1,TRBJ2-7,TGTGCCATCGGGGCGTTACAGGGGGCCCACGAGCAGTACTTC,CAIGALQGAHEQYF
few,TRBV19,NA,TRBJ2-7,TGTGCCAGTAGTATTGTTGGTAGAAAGTACTTC,CASSIVGRKYF
NA,TRBV12-3/TRBV12-4,TRBD1,TRBJ2-3,TGTGCCAGCAGTTATCAGACTGGCACAGGGGTCGTAGATACGCAGTATTTT,CASSYQTGTGVVDTQYF
few,TRBV6-2/TRBV6-3,TRBD2,TRBJ2-7,TGTGCCAGCAGTTACCGACTAGCGGGTCCCTACGAGCAGTACTTC,CASSYRLAGPYEQYF
NA,TRBV10-2,TRBD1,TRBJ2-3,TGCGCCAGCATGGACAGGGGTCGGAGCGGGATGACAGATACGCAGTATTTT,CASMDRGRSGMTDTQYF
few,TRBV10-3,NA,TRBJ1-1,TGTGCCATCAGTGATTCCGTGGGAGTGGGAGCTTTCTTT,CAISDSVGVGAFF
NA,TRBV3-1,TRBD1,TRBJ2-7,TGTGCCAGCTGCCCCGCCCTCGGGACAGGGAACCTCTACGAGCAGTACTTC,CASCPALGTGNLYEQYF
NA,TRBV12-3/TRBV12-4,TRBD1,TRBJ2-4,TGTGCCAGCAGCCCCCAAGGGACAGGTGTTGGTAGAAACATTCAGTACTTC,CASSPQGTGVGRNIQYF
few,TRBV7-2,NA,TRBJ2-7,TGTGCCAGCAGCTTAGTAGTAGGCTACGAGCAGTACTTC,CASSLVVGYEQYF
NA,TRBV12-3/TRBV12-4,TRBD2,TRBJ2-7,TGTGCCAGCCTGGGGGGGTCCTACGAGCAGTACTTC,CASLGGSYEQYF
few,TRBV29-1,NA,TRBJ2-3,TGCAGCGTTGAGGTCGGGGATACGCAGTATTTT,CSVEVGDTQYF
NA,TRBV6-1,NA,TRBJ2-1,TGTGCCAGCAGTAGACAATTTGAAGGGGGGTACAATGAGCAGTTCTTC,CASSRQFEGGYNEQFF
NA,TRBV2,NA,TRBJ2-3,TGTGCCAGCAAGCTGGGGGGGCCGACAGATACGCAGTATTTT,CASKLGGPTDTQYF
NA,TRBV6-5,NA,TRBJ1-5,TGTGCCAGCAGTTACTTGGGCGGTAGCAATCAGCCCCAGCATTTT,CASSYLGGSNQPQHF
NA,TRBV5-1,NA,TRBJ2-3,TGCGCCAGCAGCTCCCTCGGGGGGCCCCGCACAGATACGCAGTATTTT,CASSSLGGPRTDTQYF
few,TRBV5-1,TRBD1,TRBJ2-7,TGCGCCAGCAGCTTGGGGGACAGTCATTACGAGCAGTACTTC,CASSLGDSHYEQYF
many,TRBV20-1,NA,TRBJ2-7,TGCAGTGCTAGTGGGGGATTTAGAGACGAGCAGTACTTC,CSASGGFRDEQYF
few,TRBV30,NA,TRBJ2-1,TGTGCCTGGAGTGTACAAAGGGGGCTAGCGCAATTGAATGAGCAGTTCTTC,CAWSVQRGLAQLNEQFF
few,TRBV7-2,NA,TRBJ1-2,TGTGCCAGCAGCTTAGATGGAGGCAGGGGATCGGGCTACACCTTC,CASSLDGGRGSGYTF
NA,TRBV7-9,NA,TRBJ2-5,TGTGCCAGCAGCTACAGGACGGGAGAGACCCAGTACTTC,CASSYRTGETQYF
many,TRBV29-1,NA,TRBJ1-1,TGCAGCGTCCTCAACACTGAAGCTTTCTTT,CSVLNTEAFF
many,TRBV5-6,NA,TRBJ1-4,TGTGCCAGCAGCTTGGGAAGGGATGAAAAACTGTTTTTT,CASSLGRDEKLFF
NA,TRBV7-9,NA,TRBJ1-2,TGTGCCAGCAGCTTTGCCTTGGGGGTTGGCTACACCTTC,CASSFALGVGYTF
many,TRBV4-2,NA,TRBJ2-1,TGTGCCAGCAGCCAAGTTGTCAGCGCGAAGGAGCAGTTCTTC,CASSQVVSAKEQFF
NA,TRBV19,TRBD2,TRBJ2-2,TGTGCCGCGAGCGGGGTCATAACCGGGGAGCTGTTTTTT,CAASGVITGELFF
few,TRBV9,NA,TRBJ2-3,TGTGCCAGCAGCGTAGCCGGGGCCGCGGATACGCAGTATTTT,CASSVAGAADTQYF
NA,TRBV4-3,TRBD2,TRBJ2-5,TGCGCCAGCAGCCAAAGGCGGGGGTTCCAAGAGACCCAGTACTTC,CASSQRRGFQETQYF
NA,TRBV28,TRBD1,TRBJ2-4,TGTGCCAGCAGACTCCAGGGGGCTAAATACATTCAGTACTTC,CASRLQGAKYIQYF
NA,TRBV7-9,TRBD2,TRBJ2-1,TGTGCCAGCAGCCAAGGGACTAGCGGGAGAGATGAGCAGTTCTTC,CASSQGTSGRDEQFF
NA,TRBV28,NA,TRBJ1-4,TGTGCCAGCAGTCCCAGCCCCGGGGGGGAACTGAATGAAAAACTGTTTTTT,CASSPSPGGELNEKLFF
NA,TRBV27,TRBD1,TRBJ1-2,TGTGCCAGCAGGCGACAGGGAGGGTATGGCTACACCTTC,CASRRQGGYGYTF
NA,TRBV10-3,NA,TRBJ2-3,TGTGCCATCAGTGATCGTCGGGATACGCAGTATTTT,CAISDRRDTQYF
many,TRBV12-3/TRBV12-4,NA,TRBJ2-3,TGTGCCAGCAGCCCTTGGGGGGGCACAGATACGCAGTATTTT,CASSPWGGTDTQYF
few,TRBV6-5,NA,TRBJ1-4,TGTGCCAGCAGTTACTTGAGGCCCGGGGGGAATGAAAAACTGTTTTTT,CASSYLRPGGNEKLFF
few,TRBV29-1,NA,TRBJ2-4,TGCAGCGTCTACCGGGACAAGGACATTCAGTACTTC,CSVYRDKDIQYF
NA,TRBV11-1,TRBD1,TRBJ2-6,TGTGCCAGCAGCTCCCGGGACAGGGTTGTCTCTGGGGCCAACGTCCTGACTTTC,CASSSRDRVVSGANVLTF
NA,TRBV28,NA,TRBJ2-3,TGTGCCAGCAGTGAGTGGGGAACAGGTACTAGCACAGATACGCAGTATTTT,CASSEWGTGTSTDTQYF
many,TRBV12-3/TRBV12-4,TRBD2,TRBJ2-3,TGTGCCAGCAGTTTACCACTTCTAGCGGGAAGCGATACGCAGTATTTT,CASSLPLLAGSDTQYF